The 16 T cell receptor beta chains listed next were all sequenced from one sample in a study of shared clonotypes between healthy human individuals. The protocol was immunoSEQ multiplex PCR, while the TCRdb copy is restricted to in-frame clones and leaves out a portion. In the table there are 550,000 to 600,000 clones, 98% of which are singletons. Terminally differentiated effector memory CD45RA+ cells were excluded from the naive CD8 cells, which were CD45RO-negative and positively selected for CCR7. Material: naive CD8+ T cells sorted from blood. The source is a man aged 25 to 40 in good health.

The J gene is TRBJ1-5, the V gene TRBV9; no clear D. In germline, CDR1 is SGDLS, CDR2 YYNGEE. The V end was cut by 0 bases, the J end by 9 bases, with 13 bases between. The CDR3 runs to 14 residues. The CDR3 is CASSVGTDIRPQHF. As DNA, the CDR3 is TGTGCCAGCAGCGTAGGAACCGACATCAGGCCCCAGCATTTT.

The CDR3 sequence: CASSPRTGQENTEAFF. The CDR3 DNA sequence: TGTGCCAGCTCACCGCGAACGGGACAGGAGAACACTGAAGCTTTCTTT. The chain links TRBV18 to TRBJ1-1; 8 bases are a match to TRBD1. CDR1 KGHSH and CDR2 LQKENI come from the germline V gene. Trimming removed 3 bases from V and 1 base from J; junction bases left unmatched: 7. The CDR3 length is 16 residues.

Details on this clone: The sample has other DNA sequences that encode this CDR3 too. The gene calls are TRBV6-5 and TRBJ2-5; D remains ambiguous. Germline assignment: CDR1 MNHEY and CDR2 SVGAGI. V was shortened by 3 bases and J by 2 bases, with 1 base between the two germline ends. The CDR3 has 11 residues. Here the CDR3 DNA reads TGTGCCAGCAGTTATCAAGAGACCCAGTACTTC. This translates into CASSYQETQYF.

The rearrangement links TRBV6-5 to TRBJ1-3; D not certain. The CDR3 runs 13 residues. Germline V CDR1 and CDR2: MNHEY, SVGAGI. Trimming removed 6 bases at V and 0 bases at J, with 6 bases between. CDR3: CASSSYSGNTIYF. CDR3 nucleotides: TGTGCCAGCAGCTCCTACTCTGGAAACACCATATATTTT.

DNA for the CDR3: TGTGCCATCAGTGCGGGACATTCCTACGAGCAGTACTTC. Protein sequence: CAISAGHSYEQYF. The rearrangement links TRBV10-3 to TRBJ2-7; weak D call: TRBD1 (6 bases). V was clipped by 4 bases and J by 1 base, with 8 bases between them. The germline V gene encodes CDR1 ENHRY and CDR2 SYGVKD. This CDR3 spans 13 amino acids.

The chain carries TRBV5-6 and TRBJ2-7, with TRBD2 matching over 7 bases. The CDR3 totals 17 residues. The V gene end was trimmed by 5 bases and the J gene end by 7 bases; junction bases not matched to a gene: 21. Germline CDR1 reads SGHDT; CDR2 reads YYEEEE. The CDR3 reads CASSYFGAGVARGEQYF. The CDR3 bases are TGTGCCAGCAGTTACTTTGGGGCGGGAGTAGCTCGTGGGGAGCAGTACTTC.

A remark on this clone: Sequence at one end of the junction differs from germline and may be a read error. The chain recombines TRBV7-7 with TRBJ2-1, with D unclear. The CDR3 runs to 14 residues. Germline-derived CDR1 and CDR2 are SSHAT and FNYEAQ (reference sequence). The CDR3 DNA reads TGTGCTAGCAGCTCCTCCCCGGGCCGCCGGGAGCAGTTCTTC. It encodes CASSSSPGRREQFF.

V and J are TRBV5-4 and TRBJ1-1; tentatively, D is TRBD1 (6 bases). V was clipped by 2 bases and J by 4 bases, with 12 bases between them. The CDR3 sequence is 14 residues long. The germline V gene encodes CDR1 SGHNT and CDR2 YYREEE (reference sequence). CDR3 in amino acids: CASSFRGGGTEAFF. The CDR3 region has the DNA TGTGCCAGCAGCTTCAGGGGCGGGGGCACTGAAGCTTTCTTT.

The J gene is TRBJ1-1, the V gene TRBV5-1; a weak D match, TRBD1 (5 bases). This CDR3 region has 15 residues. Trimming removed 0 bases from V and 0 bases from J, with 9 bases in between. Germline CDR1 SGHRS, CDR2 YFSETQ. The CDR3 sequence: CASSLVTGMNTEAFF. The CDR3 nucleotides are TGCGCCAGCAGCTTGGTAACAGGCATGAACACTGAAGCTTTCTTT.

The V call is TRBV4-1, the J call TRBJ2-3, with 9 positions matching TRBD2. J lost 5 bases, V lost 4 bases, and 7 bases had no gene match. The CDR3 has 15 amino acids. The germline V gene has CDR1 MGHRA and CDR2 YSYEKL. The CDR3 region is CASSRIAGVRDTQYF. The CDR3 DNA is TGCGCCAGCAGCCGCATAGCGGGAGTAAGAGATACGCAGTATTTT.

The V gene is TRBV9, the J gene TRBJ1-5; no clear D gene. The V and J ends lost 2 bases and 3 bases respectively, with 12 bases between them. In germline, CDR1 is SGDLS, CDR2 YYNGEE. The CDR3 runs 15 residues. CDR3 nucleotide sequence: TGTGCCAGCAGCGTTGGTCCAGGCCCCAATCAGCCCCAGCATTTT. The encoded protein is CASSVGPGPNQPQHF. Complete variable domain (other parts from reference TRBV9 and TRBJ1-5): DSGVTQTPKHLITATGQRVTLRCSPRSGDLSVYWYQQSLDQGLQFLIQYYNGEERAKGNILERFSAQQFPDLHSELNLSSLELGDSALYFCASSVGPGPNQPQHFGDGTRLSIL.

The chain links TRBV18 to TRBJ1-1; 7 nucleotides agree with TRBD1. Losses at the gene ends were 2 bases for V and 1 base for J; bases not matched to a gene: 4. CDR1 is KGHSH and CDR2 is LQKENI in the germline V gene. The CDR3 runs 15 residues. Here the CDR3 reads CASSPVPGGNTEAFF. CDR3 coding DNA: TGTGCCAGCTCACCAGTACCAGGGGGGAACACTGAAGCTTTCTTT.

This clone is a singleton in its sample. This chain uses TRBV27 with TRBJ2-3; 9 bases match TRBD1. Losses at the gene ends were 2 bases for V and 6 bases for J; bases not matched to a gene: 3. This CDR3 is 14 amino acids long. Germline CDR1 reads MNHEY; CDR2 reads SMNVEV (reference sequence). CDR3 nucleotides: TGTGCCAGCAGTTTAAGGGACAGGGTGGATACGCAGTATTTT. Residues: CASSLRDRVDTQYF.

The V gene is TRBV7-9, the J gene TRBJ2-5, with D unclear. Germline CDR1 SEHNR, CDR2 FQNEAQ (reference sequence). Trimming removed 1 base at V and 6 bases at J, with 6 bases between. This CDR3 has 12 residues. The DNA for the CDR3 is TGTGCCAGCAGCTTAGGCTTGAAGACCCAGTACTTC. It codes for CASSLGLKTQYF.

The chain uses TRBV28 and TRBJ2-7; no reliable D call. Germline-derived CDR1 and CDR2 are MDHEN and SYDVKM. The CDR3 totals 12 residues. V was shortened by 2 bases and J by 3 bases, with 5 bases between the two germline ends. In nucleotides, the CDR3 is TGTGCCAGCAGTTTAAGGTTCTACGAGCAGTACTTC. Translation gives CASSLRFYEQYF.

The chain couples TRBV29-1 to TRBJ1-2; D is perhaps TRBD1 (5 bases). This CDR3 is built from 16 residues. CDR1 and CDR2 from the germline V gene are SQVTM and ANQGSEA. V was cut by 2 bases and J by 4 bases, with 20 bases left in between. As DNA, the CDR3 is TGCAGCGTTGAATGGGCAACGTCGCGGGGGGGCTATGGCTACACCTTC. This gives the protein CSVEWATSRGGYGYTF.